The entry that follows covers one TCR beta chain sequence. Its antigen remains undetermined. No much larger clone exists at a distance of one base, and base qualities are not known. The data are from a study of blood T cell repertoires in COVID-19 (dated by TCRdb to about 2020). General notes on the study: Samples covering the acute and convalescent phases of COVID-19 were provided by collaborators in the United States, Italy and Spain. The prospective study material was composed of cDNA or gDNA derived from T cells, B-cell-depleted T cells, or PBMCs. The dataset comprised deeply sampled blood TCRbeta repertoires from subjects exposed to, actively infected with, or recovered from COVID-19. A freely available public database, intended as a resource for researchers studying the immune response to SARS-CoV-2, is where the repertoires were released. Samples were obtained from the ongoing ImmuneRACE study (first 160 participants) and from 1,000 to 1,500 subjects provided by 6 global collaborators. Nearly every sample came with metadata listing a de-identified subject ID, COVID-19 status, age in years and sex. HLA class I and class II types, where available, came from metadata supplied by the sample provider rather than from assay-based typing.

Taken from cysteine to phenylalanine, the CDR3 has 18 residues. Of all the DNA, just the CDR3 is kept, 54 bases in frame from base 1. The germline V gene (reference sequence) sets CDR1 to DFQATT and CDR2 to SNEGSKA. Relative to germline, V is 3 bases shorter and J is 5 bases shorter, with 26 bases between their ends. The immunoSEQ Assay, a bias-controlled multiplex PCR, was used to amplify TCRbeta CDR3 regions from genomic DNA. The source study handled its data this way. Nucleated cell counts per sample were estimated from amplification of reference gene primers within the assay. Sequence reads were collapsed and filtered to measure the absolute abundance of every unique TCRbeta CDR3 rearrangement. For each sample, productive Simpson clonality was calculated as the square root of Simpson's diversity index across productive rearrangements. TCRdb provides this immuneACCESS table in a form limited to in-frame rearrangements. Some clones are lacking; in checked studies, under half of them reflect an unresolved V gene, and why the rest are absent is not known. V, J and clone size are taken as reported in that table, and D and trimming were inferred from the DNA itself. This sample lists 90,000 to 130,000 clones; about four fifths were detected once. The top ten hold 4% to 4.5% of the sample.

Summary of the overall study and its limitations: The amount of clinical and demographic metadata varied by source and participant and was provided uncurated.

Collaborating institutions collected whole blood in K2EDTA tubes following their own protocols. For TCRbeta analysis, collaborator samples were shipped as frozen whole blood, as isolated PBMCs, or as DNA extracted from either sample type. Sequencing was performed on peripheral blood. The clonotype comes from an older woman with acute or convalescent COVID-19. The chain employs TRBV20-1 and TRBJ1-5; TRBD1 is possibly the D segment (5 matching bases). The DNA sequence reads TGCAGTGCTAGTGAAGTCCCCCGGGGGTGGGCAGACTATCAGCCCCAGCATTTT. Protein translation: CSASEVPRGWADYQPQHF.